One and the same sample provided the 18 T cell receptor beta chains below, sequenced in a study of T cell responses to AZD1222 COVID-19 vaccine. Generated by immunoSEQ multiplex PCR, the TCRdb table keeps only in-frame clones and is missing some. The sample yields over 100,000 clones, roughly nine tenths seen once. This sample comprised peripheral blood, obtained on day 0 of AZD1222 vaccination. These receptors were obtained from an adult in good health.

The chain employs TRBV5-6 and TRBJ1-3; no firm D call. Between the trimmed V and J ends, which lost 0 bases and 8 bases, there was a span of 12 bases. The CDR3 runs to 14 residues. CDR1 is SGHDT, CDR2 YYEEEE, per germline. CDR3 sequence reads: CASSLGLAGYTIYF. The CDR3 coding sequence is TGTGCCAGCAGCTTGGGCCTGGCTGGGTACACCATATATTTT. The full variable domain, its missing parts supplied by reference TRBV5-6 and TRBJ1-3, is DAGVTQSPTHLIKTRGQQVTLRCSPKSGHDTVSWYQQALGQGPQFIFQYYEEEERQRGNFPDRFSGHQFPNYSSELNVNALLLGDSALYLCASSLGLAGYTIYFGEGSWLTVV.

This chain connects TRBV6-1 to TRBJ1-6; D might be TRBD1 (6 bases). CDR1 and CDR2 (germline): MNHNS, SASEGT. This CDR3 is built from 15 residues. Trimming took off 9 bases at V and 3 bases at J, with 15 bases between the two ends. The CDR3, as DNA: TGTGCCAGTCTGGCAGGGGACAACTATAATTCACCCCTCCACTTT. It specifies CASLAGDNYNSPLHF.

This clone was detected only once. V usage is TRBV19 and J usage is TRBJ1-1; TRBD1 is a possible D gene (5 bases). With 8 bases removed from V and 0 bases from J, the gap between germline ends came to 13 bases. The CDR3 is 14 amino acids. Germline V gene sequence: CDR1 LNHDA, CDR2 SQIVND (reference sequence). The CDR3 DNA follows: TGTGCCAGTGAGGTGGGGCAAATGAACACTGAAGCTTTCTTT. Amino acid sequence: CASEVGQMNTEAFF.

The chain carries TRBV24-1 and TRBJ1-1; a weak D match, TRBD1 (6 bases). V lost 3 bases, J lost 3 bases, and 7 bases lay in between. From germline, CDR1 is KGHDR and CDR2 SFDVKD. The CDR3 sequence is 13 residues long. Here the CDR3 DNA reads TGTGCCACCAGTGATGAGGGGGACACTGAAGCTTTCTTT. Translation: CATSDEGDTEAFF.

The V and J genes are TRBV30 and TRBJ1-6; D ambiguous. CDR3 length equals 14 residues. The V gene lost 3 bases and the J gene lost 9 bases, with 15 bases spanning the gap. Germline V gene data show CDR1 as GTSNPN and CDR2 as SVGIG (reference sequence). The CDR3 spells CAWSNAGRGSPLHF. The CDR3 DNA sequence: TGTGCCTGGAGCAACGCGGGTCGCGGTTCACCCCTCCACTTT.

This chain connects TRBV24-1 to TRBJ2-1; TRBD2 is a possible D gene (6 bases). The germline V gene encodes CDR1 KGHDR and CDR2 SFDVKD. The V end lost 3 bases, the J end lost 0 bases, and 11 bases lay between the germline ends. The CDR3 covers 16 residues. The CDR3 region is CATSDVSGSSYNEQFF. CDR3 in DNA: TGTGCCACCAGTGATGTTAGCGGTAGCTCCTACAATGAGCAGTTCTTC.

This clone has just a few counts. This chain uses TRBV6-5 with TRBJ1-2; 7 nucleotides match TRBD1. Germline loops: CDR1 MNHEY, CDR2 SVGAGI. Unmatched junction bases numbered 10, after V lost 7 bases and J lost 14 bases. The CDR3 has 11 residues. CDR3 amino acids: CASNQGTAYTF. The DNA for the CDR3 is TGTGCCAGCAACCAAGGGACAGCTTATACCTTC.

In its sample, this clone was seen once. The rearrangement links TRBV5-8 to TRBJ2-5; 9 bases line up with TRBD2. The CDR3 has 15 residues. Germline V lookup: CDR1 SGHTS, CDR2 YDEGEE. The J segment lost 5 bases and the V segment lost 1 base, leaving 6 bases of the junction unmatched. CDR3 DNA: TGTGCCAGCAGCTTGCGCGGGGGGGCCGGTGAGACCCAGTACTTC. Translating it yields CASSLRGGAGETQYF.

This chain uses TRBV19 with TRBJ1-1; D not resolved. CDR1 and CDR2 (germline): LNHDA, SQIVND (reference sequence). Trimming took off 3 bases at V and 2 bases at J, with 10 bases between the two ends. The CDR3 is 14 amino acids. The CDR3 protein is CASSIGSVNTEAFF. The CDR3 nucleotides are TGTGCCAGTAGTATCGGATCGGTTAACACTGAAGCTTTCTTT.

As DNA, the CDR3 is TGCGCCAGCAGTGAGTCCGTGGGCAGGGGAATCTATGGCTACACCTTC. Translation: CASSESVGRGIYGYTF. This sequence joins TRBV10-1 and TRBJ1-2, with D tentatively TRBD1 (6 bases). The germline V gene encodes CDR1 WNHNN and CDR2 SYGVQD (reference sequence). Trimming took 0 bases from V and 4 from J, leaving 15 bases between them. The length of the CDR3 is 16 residues.

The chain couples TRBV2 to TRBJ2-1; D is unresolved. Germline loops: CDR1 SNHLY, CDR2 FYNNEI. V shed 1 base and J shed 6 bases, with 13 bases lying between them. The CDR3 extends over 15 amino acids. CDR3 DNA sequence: TGTGCCAGCAGTGAAGAAGCCCTAAAGGGCAATGAGCAGTTCTTC. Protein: CASSEEALKGNEQFF.

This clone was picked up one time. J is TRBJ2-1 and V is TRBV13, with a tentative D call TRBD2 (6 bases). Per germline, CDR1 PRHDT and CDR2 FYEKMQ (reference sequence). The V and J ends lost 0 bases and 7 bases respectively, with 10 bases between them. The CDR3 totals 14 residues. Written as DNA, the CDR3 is TGTGCCAGCAGCTTAGGCGGGGACTTTAATGAGCAGTTCTTC. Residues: CASSLGGDFNEQFF.

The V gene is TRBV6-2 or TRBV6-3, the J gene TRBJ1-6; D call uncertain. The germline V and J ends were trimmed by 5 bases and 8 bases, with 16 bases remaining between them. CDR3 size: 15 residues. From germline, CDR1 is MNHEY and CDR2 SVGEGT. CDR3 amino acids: CASSTGRWGHSPLHF. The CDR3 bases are TGTGCCAGCAGTACCGGACGGTGGGGTCATTCACCCCTCCACTTT.

The CDR3 loop reads CASKGWGEKLFF. The CDR3 DNA is TGCGCCAGCAAGGGTTGGGGTGAAAAACTGTTTTTT. This sequence joins TRBV4-1 and TRBJ1-4; D is undetermined. The CDR3 has 12 amino acids. Germline loops: CDR1 MGHRA, CDR2 YSYEKL. The ends were cut back, 7 bases at V and 7 bases at J, with 10 bases in the middle.

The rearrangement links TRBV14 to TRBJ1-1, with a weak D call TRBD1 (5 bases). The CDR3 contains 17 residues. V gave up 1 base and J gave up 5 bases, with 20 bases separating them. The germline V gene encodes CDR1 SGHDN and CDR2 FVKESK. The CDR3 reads CASSQGAGPHLYTEAFF. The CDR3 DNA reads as TGTGCCAGCAGCCAAGGGGCAGGGCCCCACCTGTATACTGAAGCTTTCTTT.

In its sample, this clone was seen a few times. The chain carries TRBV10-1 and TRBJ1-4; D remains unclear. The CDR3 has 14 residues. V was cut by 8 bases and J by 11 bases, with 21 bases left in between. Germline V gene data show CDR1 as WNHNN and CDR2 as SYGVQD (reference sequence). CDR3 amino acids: CASDRTGSLSKLFF. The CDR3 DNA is TGCGCCAGCGATCGGACCGGGAGTCTGTCGAAACTGTTTTTT.

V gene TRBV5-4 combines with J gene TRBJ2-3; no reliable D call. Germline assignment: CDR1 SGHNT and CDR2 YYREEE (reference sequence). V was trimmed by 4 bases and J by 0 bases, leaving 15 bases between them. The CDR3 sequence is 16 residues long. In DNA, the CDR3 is TGTGCCAGCAGCCCTCGGAGTGTGGGAAGCACAGATACGCAGTATTTT. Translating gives CASSPRSVGSTDTQYF.

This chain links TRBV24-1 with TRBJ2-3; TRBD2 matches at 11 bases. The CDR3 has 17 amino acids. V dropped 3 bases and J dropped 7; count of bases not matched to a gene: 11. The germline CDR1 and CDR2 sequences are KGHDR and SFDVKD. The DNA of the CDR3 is TGTGCCACCAGTGATATTAATAGCGGGGGGGTCCTATATACGCAGTATTTT. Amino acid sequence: CATSDINSGGVLYTQYF.